These 26 T cell receptor beta chains were sequenced from one sample in a study of CD4 T cells in relation to SARS-CoV-2 and coronaviruses. Their recognized antigens are unknown. The method was immunoSEQ multiplex PCR; TCRdb's version includes in-frame clones alone and lacks a portion of them. The sample consists of roughly 14,000 clones, 65% to 85% of them appearing once. The unexposed donors gave CD4+ T cells in about 2011-2019, prior to COVID-19. Isolation of CD4+ T cells took place after less than 11 days in culture. Sequenced: CD4+ T cells from PBMCs, cultured in vitro. All receptors derive from a human donor in good health.

This chain links TRBV5-4 with TRBJ2-7; D is perhaps TRBD2 (7 bases). This CDR3 has 15 amino acids. V shed 0 bases and J shed 2 bases, with 12 bases lying between them. CDR1 and CDR2 from the germline V gene are SGHNT and YYREEE (reference sequence). CDR3 coding DNA: TGTGCCAGCAGCTTGGGAGGGGGGGAAACCTACGAGCAGTACTTC. This gives the protein CASSLGGGETYEQYF.

This clone was seen a few times. The chain joins TRBV7-2 to TRBJ2-7; tentative D call: TRBD1 (5 bases). CDR3 size: 14 residues. CDR1 and CDR2 (germline): SGHTA, FQGNSA. The V end lost 0 bases, the J end lost 6 bases, and 12 bases lay between the germline ends. In DNA form, the CDR3 reads TGTGCCAGCAGCTTAGCGGGGCCAAACGGCGAGCAGTACTTC. It codes for CASSLAGPNGEQYF.

CDR3 bases: TGTGCCAGCAGTTCGGGCGGTTACGAGCAGTACTTC. Translation gives CASSSGGYEQYF. The rearrangement joins TRBV28 to TRBJ2-7; D not resolved. This CDR3 has 12 amino acids. CDR1 MDHEN and CDR2 SYDVKM come from the germline V gene. Trimming removed 4 bases from V and 4 bases from J, with 8 bases in between.

This chain links TRBV5-1 with TRBJ2-6; no reliable D call. The V end was cut by 1 base, the J end by 5 bases, with 7 bases between. Germline CDR1 SGHRS, CDR2 YFSETQ. There are 14 residues in the CDR3. The CDR3 here is CASSLSSRANVLTF. In nucleotides, the CDR3 is TGCGCCAGCAGCTTGTCTTCGCGGGCCAACGTCCTGACTTTC.

The rearrangement uses TRBV12-3 or TRBV12-4 and TRBJ2-2, with D unresolved. The CDR3 contains 12 residues. Trimming stripped 7 bases from V and 4 bases from J, with 7 bases between. The CDR3 protein is CASTWITGELFF. The DNA for the CDR3 is TGTGCCAGCACCTGGATCACCGGGGAGCTGTTTTTT.

The gene calls are TRBV28 and TRBJ2-5; D is uncertain. Trimming pared 1 base from V and 3 bases from J, leaving 6 bases between. The V gene's germline CDR1 is MDHEN and CDR2 SYDVKM. The CDR3 covers 13 residues. The CDR3 nucleotides are TGTGCCAGCAGTTTATTTCGGGAAGAGACCCAGTACTTC. Translated: CASSLFREETQYF.

The chain carries TRBV29-1 and TRBJ2-7; D not resolved. The CDR3 sequence is 13 residues long. V shed 4 bases and J shed 1 base, with 11 bases lying between them. Germline CDR1 and CDR2: SQVTM and ANQGSEA. CDR3: CSVVTATSYEQYF. In DNA form, the CDR3 reads TGCAGCGTTGTTACAGCGACATCCTACGAGCAGTACTTC.

The chain carries TRBV18 and TRBJ2-7; possible D gene TRBD2, 6 bases. V shed 3 bases and J shed 0 bases, with 12 bases lying between them. The CDR3 has 15 amino acids. The germline CDR1 and CDR2 sequences are KGHSH and LQKENI. In nucleotides, the CDR3 is TGTGCCAGCTCACCGAGGGACTCGAGCTCCTACGAGCAGTACTTC. Translation gives CASSPRDSSSYEQYF.

V usage is TRBV7-9 and J usage is TRBJ2-2; 11 bases line up with TRBD1. The CDR3 sequence is 15 residues long. The V and J ends lost 6 bases and 7 bases, in that order; junction bases with no gene match: 7. Germline V lookup: CDR1 SEHNR, CDR2 FQNEAQ (reference sequence). In DNA, the CDR3 is TGTGCCAGCAGTTCGGACAGGGGGCTTAGCGGGGAGCTGTTTTTT. This sequence encodes CASSSDRGLSGELFF.

This chain links TRBV19 with TRBJ2-7; perhaps D is TRBD1 or TRBD2 (7 bases each). The CDR3 contains 13 residues. Germline V lookup: CDR1 LNHDA, CDR2 SQIVND (reference sequence). Deletions cut 5 bases from V and 3 bases from J, with 11 bases between. The CDR3: CASSPGGDYEQYF. CDR3 nucleotide sequence: TGTGCCAGTAGTCCAGGGGGGGACTACGAGCAGTACTTC.

The chain employs TRBV7-3 and TRBJ2-1, with 8 bases that match TRBD2. There are 17 residues in the CDR3. Germline V gives CDR1 SGHTA, CDR2 FQGTGA. J gave up 6 bases and V 0 bases, and 10 bases lay outside the gene matches. The CDR3 loop is CASSLTTTSGTSNEQFF. The CDR3 DNA follows: TGTGCCAGCAGCTTAACCACTACTAGCGGCACAAGCAATGAGCAGTTCTTC.

The chain uses TRBV4-1 and TRBJ2-1; no clear D. There are 16 residues in the CDR3. V lost 0 bases to trimming and J lost 7 bases, with 16 bases between them. Germline CDR1 is MGHRA and CDR2 is YSYEKL. The DNA for the CDR3 is TGCGCCAGCAGCCAAGATCGGGTACTCCCAAGTAATGAGCAGTTCTTC. Translating gives CASSQDRVLPSNEQFF.

The chain combines TRBV4-1 with TRBJ1-1; D is undetermined. CDR3 size: 14 residues. In germline, CDR1 is MGHRA, CDR2 YSYEKL. The germline V and J ends were trimmed by 0 bases and 0 bases, with 5 bases remaining between them. As DNA, the CDR3 is TGCGCCAGCAGCCAAGAGACGGTGAACACTGAAGCTTTCTTT. It codes for CASSQETVNTEAFF.

The genes are TRBV18 and TRBJ1-5, with a tentative D call TRBD1 (5 bases). This CDR3 region has 18 residues. The V end was cut by 6 bases, the J end by 0 bases, with 21 bases between. CDR1 and CDR2 (germline): KGHSH, LQKENI. The CDR3 loop is CASSAVTQGLYSNQPQHF. The CDR3, as DNA: TGTGCCAGCTCTGCCGTGACCCAGGGACTCTATAGCAATCAGCCCCAGCATTTT.

In this sample, this clone turned up a few times. The chain combines TRBV6-1 with TRBJ1-1; no definite D call. The CDR3 loop spans 11 amino acids. Trimming left V 7 bases short and J 8 bases short, with 11 bases between. Germline loops: CDR1 MNHNS, CDR2 SASEGT. The CDR3, as DNA: TGTGCCAGCACCGGACTGGGAGAAGCTTTCTTT. Translating it yields CASTGLGEAFF.

This chain links TRBV18 with TRBJ2-1; D unclear. Per the germline V gene, CDR1 is KGHSH and CDR2 is LQKENI. The CDR3 totals 12 residues. V was pared by 4 bases and J by 8 bases, with 9 bases between. The CDR3 loop is CASSRSDDEQFF. CDR3 DNA sequence: TGTGCCAGCTCACGGTCGGACGATGAGCAGTTCTTC.

The chain employs TRBV4-1 and TRBJ2-7; 10 bases are a match to TRBD2. V was pared by 0 bases and J by 3 bases, with 5 bases of the junction left unmatched. CDR1 and CDR2 from the germline V gene are MGHRA and YSYEKL. The CDR3 extends over 16 amino acids. In DNA, the CDR3 is TGCGCCAGCAGCCAAGATCGGCGGACTAGCGGCTACGAGCAGTACTTC. Amino acids: CASSQDRRTSGYEQYF.

V usage is TRBV18 and J usage is TRBJ2-5; TRBD2 is a possible D gene (5 bases). The V gene's germline CDR1 is KGHSH and CDR2 LQKENI. The CDR3 spans 14 residues. V was trimmed by 2 bases and J by 1 base, leaving 8 bases between them. CDR3 region: CASSPDYFQETQYF. The CDR3 DNA reads as TGTGCCAGCTCACCAGACTACTTCCAAGAGACCCAGTACTTC.

This clone appeared a few times. This chain joins TRBV10-2 and TRBJ2-2, with D maybe TRBD2 (5 bases). V was trimmed by 7 bases and J by 3 bases, leaving 15 bases between them. Germline V CDR1 and CDR2: WSHSY, SAAADI. CDR3 length equals 15 residues. CDR3 in amino acids: CASKTGREYTGELFF. CDR3 nucleotide sequence: TGCGCCAGCAAGACTGGGAGAGAGTACACCGGGGAGCTGTTTTTT.

This chain joins TRBV6-5 and TRBJ1-5; D possibly corresponds to TRBD1 (6 bases). This CDR3 has 15 amino acids. The germline V gene encodes CDR1 MNHEY and CDR2 SVGAGI. V dropped 2 bases and J dropped 7 bases, with 15 bases sitting between them. CDR3 protein: CASSYDTGLKQPQHF. CDR3 sequence (DNA): TGTGCCAGCAGTTACGATACAGGGTTAAAACAGCCCCAGCATTTT.

The V gene is TRBV19, the J gene TRBJ2-5; a weak D match, TRBD2 (5 bases). The length of the CDR3 is 13 residues. CDR1 and CDR2 (germline): LNHDA, SQIVND (reference sequence). Trimming removed 5 bases at V and 7 bases at J, with 14 bases between. This CDR3 reads CASSYPGSRTQYF. CDR3 DNA sequence: TGTGCCAGTAGTTACCCGGGGAGCAGGACCCAGTACTTC.

This chain connects TRBV3-1 (or the pseudogene TRBV3-2) to TRBJ2-5; TRBD1 aligns across 7 bases. From germline, CDR1 is LGHDT and CDR2 YNNKEL (reference sequence). Trimming took 1 base from V and 5 from J; bases not matched to a gene: 7. This CDR3 region has 15 residues. The chain's CDR3 is CASSQGTDRVETQYF. The CDR3 DNA is TGTGCCAGCAGCCAAGGGACAGACAGGGTTGAGACCCAGTACTTC.

This clone was seen a few times. The chain carries TRBV30 and TRBJ2-7; 11 bases map to TRBD2. The CDR3 runs to 14 residues. The J segment lost 4 bases and the V segment lost 1 base, leaving 3 bases of the junction unmatched. Germline V gene lookup returns CDR1 GTSNPN and CDR2 SVGIG (reference sequence). The CDR3 loop is CAWSGTSGFYEQYF. The CDR3 DNA reads TGTGCCTGGAGTGGGACTAGCGGGTTTTACGAGCAGTACTTC.

This rearrangement joins TRBV5-1 to TRBJ2-7; D is possibly TRBD2 (6 bases). The CDR3 contains 15 residues. Deletions cut 0 bases from V and 5 bases from J, with 15 bases between. Germline-derived CDR1 and CDR2 are SGHRS and YFSETQ. The CDR3 region is CASSLVGEAVDEQYF. Written as DNA, the CDR3 is TGCGCCAGCAGCTTGGTGGGGGAGGCGGTCGACGAGCAGTACTTC.

This chain uses TRBV28 with TRBJ1-2; tentative D call: TRBD1 (5 bases). V was pared by 5 bases and J by 3 bases, with 16 bases between. CDR3 length: 15 amino acids. Germline lookup yields CDR1 MDHEN and CDR2 SYDVKM. CDR3 coding DNA: TGTGCCAGCAGTCCTGGGGACCGCGGGCACTATGGCTACACCTTC. This gives the protein CASSPGDRGHYGYTF.

The rearrangement links TRBV18 to TRBJ2-3; D remains ambiguous. Trimming left V 4 bases short and J 1 base short, with 15 bases between. The CDR3 spans 16 residues. Per germline, CDR1 KGHSH and CDR2 LQKENI. The CDR3 DNA follows: TGTGCCAGCTCACTATCCTCAGCAGGTGGCACAGATACGCAGTATTTT. It is translated as CASSLSSAGGTDTQYF. Filled out from reference TRBV18 and TRBJ2-3, the complete variable domain reads NAGVMQNPRHLVRRRGQEARLRCSPMKGHSHVYWYRQLPEEGLKFMVYLQKENIIDESGMPKERFSAEFPKEGPSILRIQQVVRGDSAAYFCASSLSSAGGTDTQYFGPGTRLTVL.